This T cell receptor (beta chain) was retrieved from a study of blood T cell repertoires in COVID-19. For the study at large: Samples representing acute and convalescent COVID-19 were sourced from the United States, Italy and Spain.

In germline, CDR1 is GTSNPN, CDR2 SVGIG (reference sequence). V was pared by 3 bases and J by 4 bases, with 6 bases of the junction left unmatched. The CDR3 is 14 amino acids. The assay was immunoSEQ multiplex PCR, and TCRdb's table has in-frame clones only and misses some. Of some 290,000 clones listed, approximately 80% were seen once; the top ten hold less than 3%. Sample: peripheral blood. The chain employs TRBV30 and TRBJ1-2; the match to TRBD1 covers 9 bases. The origin of this receptor is a woman aged 55-75 years with active or convalescent COVID-19. The CDR3 region is CAWSVPGQGYGYTF. CDR3 DNA: TGTGCCTGGAGCGTTCCGGGACAGGGCTATGGCTACACCTTC.